One and the same sample provided the 8 T cell receptor beta chains below, sequenced in a study of neurological immune-mediated disorders. The time point denotes: longitudinal time-point 2. Via MiXCR, TCRdb re-called the 5' RACE reads, giving one row per CDR3 protein. The sample holds approximately 85,000 distinct CDR3 sequences, around 13% seen once. The sample consisted of PBMCs. The receptors derive from a female donor with HTLV-1-associated myelopathy (HAM/TSP).

Ten or more counts support this clonotype. J is TRBJ1-3 and V is TRBV6-6, with D hard to call. CDR1 MNHNY and CDR2 SVGAGI come from the germline V gene (reference sequence). Trimming took 2 bases from V and 1 from J, leaving 12 bases between them. This CDR3 contains 16 residues. CDR3 sequence (DNA): TGTGCCAGCAGTTACCAAAAACGGGAATCTGGAAACACCATATATTTT. Protein: CASSYQKRESGNTIYF.

This clonotype came up many times. This chain connects TRBV6-6 to TRBJ2-5; tentatively, D is TRBD1 or TRBD2 (5 bases each). Germline CDR1 MNHNY, CDR2 SVGAGI (reference sequence). The CDR3 is 15 residues long. Trimming left V 5 bases short and J 7 bases short, with 20 bases between. The CDR3 loop reads CASSIKTGTARTQYF. The DNA of the CDR3 is TGTGCCAGCAGTATAAAGACCGGGACCGCGAGGACCCAGTACTTC.

This clonotype was seen many times. The chain has TRBV4-2 and TRBJ2-1, with D tentatively TRBD2 (5 bases). The CDR3 is made up of 16 amino acids. The V end was cut by 3 bases, the J end by 0 bases, with 12 bases between. Germline V CDR1 and CDR2: LGHNA, YNFKEQ. CDR3 region: CASSHDQGSSYNEQFF. The CDR3 DNA is TGTGCCAGCAGCCACGATCAAGGGAGCTCCTACAATGAGCAGTTCTTC.

This clonotype was detected ten times or more. J is TRBJ2-2 and V is TRBV2; a possible D gene is TRBD1 (6 bases). This CDR3 is 15 amino acids long. Germline V lookup: CDR1 SNHLY, CDR2 FYNNEI. Trimming removed 7 bases at V and 3 bases at J, with 15 bases between. The CDR3 bases are TGTGCCAGCAAAACCAACAGGGCTGACACCGGGGAGCTGTTTTTT. Encoded protein: CASKTNRADTGELFF.

At least ten counts were recorded for this clonotype. The CDR3 nucleotides are TGCGCCAGCAGCGCAGACAGCCATACAGATACGCAGTATTTT. Translating gives CASSADSHTDTQYF. The V and J genes are TRBV5-1 and TRBJ2-3, with D tentatively TRBD1 (5 bases). Germline V gives CDR1 SGHRS, CDR2 YFSETQ. This CDR3 is built from 14 residues. Trimming took off 4 bases at V and 3 bases at J, with 12 bases between the two ends.

Many counts were recorded for this clonotype. This CDR3 is CASSVEGQGKDTQYF. CDR3 in DNA: TGTGCCAGCAGCGTAGAGGGACAGGGAAAAGATACGCAGTATTTT. The V call is TRBV9, the J call TRBJ2-3; TRBD1 agrees at 9 bases. From germline, CDR1 is SGDLS and CDR2 YYNGEE. J lost 5 bases, V lost 0 bases, and 4 bases had no gene match. The CDR3 has 15 amino acids.

This clonotype was counted between two and nine times. This rearrangement joins TRBV5-1 to TRBJ2-7; 9 bases align to TRBD1. Germline V gene lookup returns CDR1 SGHRS and CDR2 YFSETQ. The V segment lost 4 bases and the J segment 4 bases; nucleotides outside the gene matches: 15. The CDR3 is 17 residues long. The CDR3 loop is CASSAGNRGQYGYEQYF. CDR3 DNA: TGCGCCAGCAGCGCCGGCAACAGGGGGCAATATGGATACGAGCAGTACTTC.

This clonotype showed up just a few times. The chain combines TRBV18 with TRBJ2-3; D ambiguous. The V gene's germline CDR1 is KGHSH and CDR2 LQKENI. This CDR3 contains 16 residues. Deletions cut 4 bases from V and 6 bases from J, with 20 bases between. CDR3 DNA: TGTGCCAGCTCACTTATATCGGGCGGCCCCGGGGATACGCAGTATTTT. Its translation is CASSLISGGPGDTQYF.